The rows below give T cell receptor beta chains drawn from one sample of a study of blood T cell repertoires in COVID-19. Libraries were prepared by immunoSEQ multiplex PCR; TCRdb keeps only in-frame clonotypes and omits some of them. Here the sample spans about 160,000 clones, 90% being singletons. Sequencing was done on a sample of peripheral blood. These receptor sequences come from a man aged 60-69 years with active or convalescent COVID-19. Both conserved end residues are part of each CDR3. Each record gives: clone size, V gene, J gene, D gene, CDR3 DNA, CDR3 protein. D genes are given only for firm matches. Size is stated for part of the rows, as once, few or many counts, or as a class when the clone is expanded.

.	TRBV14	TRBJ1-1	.	TGTGCCAGCAGCCCCCGGGCTCGGGGGGTAGCTTTCTTT	CASSPRARGVAFF
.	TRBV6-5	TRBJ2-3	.	TGTGCCAGCAGTTACGGGGCTAGCACAGATACGCAGTATTTT	CASSYGASTDTQYF
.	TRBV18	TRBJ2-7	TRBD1	TGTGCCAGCTCACGGACAGGGGGTCGGTACGAGCAGTACTTC	CASSRTGGRYEQYF
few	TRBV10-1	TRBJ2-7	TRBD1	TGCGCCAGCAGTGATCAGACAGGGGATTACGAGCAGTACTTC	CASSDQTGDYEQYF
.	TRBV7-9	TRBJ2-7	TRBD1	TGTGCCAGCAGCTTAGCGGACAGGGGGCCCGAGCAGTACTTC	CASSLADRGPEQYF
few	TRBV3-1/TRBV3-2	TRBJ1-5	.	TGTGCCAGCAGCCAAGAAGCAGGGGTTCCCGGTCAGCCCCAGCATTTT	CASSQEAGVPGQPQHF
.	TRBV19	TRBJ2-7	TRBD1	TGTGCCAGTAGTACGGGACAGTACTACGAGCAGTACTTC	CASSTGQYYEQYF
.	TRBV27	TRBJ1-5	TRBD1	TGTGCCAGCAGTTCCTCCGGGACAGGGACCGGGGGTCAGCCCCAGCATTTT	CASSSSGTGTGGQPQHF
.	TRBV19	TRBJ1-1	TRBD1	TGTGCCAGTAGTAGGACAGGGGGCCGGAGAGCTTTCTTT	CASSRTGGRRAFF
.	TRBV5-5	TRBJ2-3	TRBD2	TGTGCCAGCAGCTTAAGTGTGACTAGCGGGAGGGCCGGAGATACGCAGTATTTT	CASSLSVTSGRAGDTQYF
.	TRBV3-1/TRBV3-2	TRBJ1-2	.	TGTGCCAGCAGCCAAGATGCCGCGCGAGGCTACACCTTC	CASSQDAARGYTF
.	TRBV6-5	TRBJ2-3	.	TGTGCCAGCGCCAGGGGTGGAGGCACAGATACGCAGTATTTT	CASARGGGTDTQYF
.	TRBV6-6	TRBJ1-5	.	TGTGCCAGCAGTTACTCGGGGGGAGTTAATCAGCCCCAGCATTTT	CASSYSGGVNQPQHF
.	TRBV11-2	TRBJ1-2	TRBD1	TGTGCCTCATGGACAGGTCGGGCCTATGGCTACACCTTC	CASWTGRAYGYTF
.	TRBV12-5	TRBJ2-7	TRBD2	TGTGCTAGTGGTTCTGCTAGCGGGACTTTCTCCTACGAGCAGTACTTC	CASGSASGTFSYEQYF
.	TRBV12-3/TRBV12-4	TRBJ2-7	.	TGTGCCAGCAGTTTCAGGGGTACCTACGAGCAGTACTTC	CASSFRGTYEQYF
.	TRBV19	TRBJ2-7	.	TGTGCCAGTAGTATAGCGGGGGAGTACTACGAGCAGTACTTC	CASSIAGEYYEQYF